Listed below are T cell receptor beta chains from one sample, sequenced in a study of shared clonotypes between healthy human individuals. This table comes from immunoSEQ multiplex PCR, and its TCRdb copy is limited to in-frame clones, with some not included. The sample consists of approximately 470,000 clones, almost 80% of them appearing once. The sample comprised PBMCs. These receptors originate from a woman in her 40s in good health. Some clones in this sample may be carry-over from other donors' samples. The CDR3 runs from the conserved cysteine through the conserved F or W. A D gene is named only where the DNA matches it firmly. Part of the rows lack a size; the others show once, few, many or a class for expanded clones.

D gene	V gene	J gene	clone size	CDR3 DNA	CDR3 protein
TRBD1	TRBV18	TRBJ2-5	few	TGTGCCAGCTCGACAGGGTCAGAGACCCAGTACTTC	CASSTGSETQYF
TRBD1	TRBV5-1	TRBJ2-1	-	TGCGCCAGCAGCGATTACAGGGGGGCCCTCAATGAGCAGTTCTTC	CASSDYRGALNEQFF
-	TRBV19	TRBJ2-3	-	TGTGCCAGTATGAGTTGGGCGGCCGATACGCAGTATTTT	CASMSWAADTQYF
TRBD2	TRBV11-2	TRBJ2-5	-	TGTGCCAGCAGCTATAGATTAGCGGGAGGTGGGGACCAAGAGACCCAGTACTTC	CASSYRLAGGGDQETQYF
-	TRBV7-9	TRBJ2-3	few	TGTGCCAGCAGCTTAGTTTCGGGGGCGTACACAGATACGCAGTATTTT	CASSLVSGAYTDTQYF
TRBD1	TRBV2	TRBJ2-7	-	TGTGCCAGCAGTGCGATTCGGGACAGGAACTACGAGCAGTACTTC	CASSAIRDRNYEQYF
TRBD2	TRBV4-2	TRBJ2-1	-	TGTGCCAGCAGCCAGACTAGCGGGAGGGCCAACAATGAGCAGTTCTTC	CASSQTSGRANNEQFF
-	TRBV30	TRBJ2-7	many	TGTGCCTGGTCCCCGAGGACACCTACCTACGAGCAGTACTTC	CAWSPRTPTYEQYF
-	TRBV25-1	TRBJ2-1	-	TGTGCCAGCAGATCCGACGGGAGCTCCTACAATGAGCAGTTCTTC	CASRSDGSSYNEQFF
TRBD1	TRBV18	TRBJ1-4	-	TGTGCCAGCTCACCGAACACAGGGGATGAAAAACTGTTTTTT	CASSPNTGDEKLFF
TRBD2	TRBV7-9	TRBJ2-1	-	TGTGCCAGCAGCCTAAGGACTAGCGGCGGAAATGAGCAGTTCTTC	CASSLRTSGGNEQFF
-	TRBV5-1	TRBJ2-2	-	TGCGCCAGCAGCTTGGGGCTGCTAGCCGGGGAGCTGTTTTTT	CASSLGLLAGELFF
TRBD2	TRBV2	TRBJ2-1	few	TGTGCCAGCCGCACTAGACCCCTAGCGGGAGGGCCCTACAATGAGCAGTTCTTC	CASRTRPLAGGPYNEQFF
TRBD2	TRBV29-1	TRBJ2-1	-	TGCAGTGCGGGAGGTATAAATGAGCAGTTCTTC	CSAGGINEQFF
-	TRBV12-2	TRBJ2-1	many	TGTGCAAGTCGCTTAGGGAGGGACAACGGAGTGCAGTTCTTC	CASRLGRDNGVQFF
TRBD1	TRBV14	TRBJ2-1	-	TGTGCCAGCAGCCAAGGCCAAATCGGACAGGGGAGGAATGAGCAGTTCTTC	CASSQGQIGQGRNEQFF
-	TRBV19	TRBJ2-3	-	TGTGCCAGTAGTATTAGGCAGGGCACAGATACGCAGTATTTT	CASSIRQGTDTQYF
TRBD1	TRBV19	TRBJ2-2	-	TGTGCCAGTATGGGGGACAGGGTGGTCGGGGAGCTGTTTTTT	CASMGDRVVGELFF
-	TRBV28	TRBJ2-3	-	TGTGCCAGCAGCGTTACAGGGTATACGCAGTATTTT	CASSVTGYTQYF
TRBD1	TRBV28	TRBJ2-1	-	TGTGCCAGCAGTCCAGGACAGGAAAAAACCACTAAGTTCTTC	CASSPGQEKTTKFF
-	TRBV13	TRBJ1-5	-	TGTGCCAGCAGCTTAGGAGGGGGTAACAATCAGCCCCAGCATTTT	CASSLGGGNNQPQHF
-	TRBV11-3	TRBJ2-3	-	TGTGCCAGCAGCTTAGGCCCCAAGGATACGCAGTATTTT	CASSLGPKDTQYF
TRBD1	TRBV25-1	TRBJ2-1	-	TGTGCCAGCAGTCAACGAACCAAGGGGGCGGGTGAGCAGTTCTTC	CASSQRTKGAGEQFF
-	TRBV18	TRBJ2-2	-	TGTGCCAGCTCACCAGCCGCCACCGGGGAGCTGTTTTTT	CASSPAATGELFF
-	TRBV6-1	TRBJ2-5	-	TGTGCCAGCAAGCGACCGACAGGTCAAGAGACCCAGTACTTC	CASKRPTGQETQYF
-	TRBV27	TRBJ2-1	-	TGTGCCAGCAGTTTTTTGGGGGTCTCTGCCTACAATGAGCAGTTCTTC	CASSFLGVSAYNEQFF
-	TRBV14	TRBJ1-3	-	TGTGCCAGCAGCCTTGGAGGGAAGAACACCATATATTTT	CASSLGGKNTIYF
-	TRBV6-6	TRBJ2-3	-	TGTGCCAGCAGTTACTGGTCGCGCACAGATACGCAGTATTTT	CASSYWSRTDTQYF
-	TRBV5-1	TRBJ2-2	few	TGCGCCAGCAGCTTGGGGGCCGGCTACCCCACCGGGGAGCTGTTTTTT	CASSLGAGYPTGELFF
TRBD1	TRBV2	TRBJ1-5	-	TGTGCCAGCAGTGGGACAGGGGGTAATCAGCCCCAGCATTTT	CASSGTGGNQPQHF
-	TRBV23-1	TRBJ1-1	once	TGCGCCAGCAGTCAATCGCAGCCCCCAAAAACTGAAGCTTTCTTT	CASSQSQPPKTEAFF
-	TRBV11-2	TRBJ2-2	few	TGTGCCAGCAGCTTTTCGGGGAACACCGGGGAGCTGTTTTTT	CASSFSGNTGELFF
TRBD2	TRBV5-1	TRBJ2-3	once	TGCGCCAGCAGCTGGGGACTAGCGGGGACAGATACGCAGTATTTT	CASSWGLAGTDTQYF
-	TRBV18	TRBJ1-4	-	TGTGCCAGCTCACCACCGTGGGCAGGTAGCGAAAAACTGTTTTTT	CASSPPWAGSEKLFF
-	TRBV7-2	TRBJ2-4	-	TGTGCCAGCAGCGGGTTCGGCACCCCCGGTTCGGCCAAAAACATTCAGTACTTC	CASSGFGTPGSAKNIQYF
TRBD1	TRBV5-1	TRBJ2-2	-	TGCGCCAGCAGCTTGGGACAGGGAAACACCGGGGAGCTGTTTTTT	CASSLGQGNTGELFF
-	TRBV23-1	TRBJ1-1	-	TGCGCCAGCAGTCAACCAAACAGGGATTGTTCTGAAGCTTTCTTT	CASSQPNRDCSEAFF
-	TRBV15	TRBJ2-1	-	TGTGCCACCACTAAATCCTTCGACAATGAGCAGTTCTTC	CATTKSFDNEQFF
-	TRBV29-1	TRBJ2-5	-	TGCAGCGTTGATGAAACCCAAGAGACCCAGTACTTC	CSVDETQETQYF
TRBD1	TRBV4-2	TRBJ1-1	few	TGTGCCAGCAGCCCCCCAGGGGGCCGCACTGAAGCTTTCTTT	CASSPPGGRTEAFF
TRBD1	TRBV9	TRBJ2-1	-	TGTGCCAGCAGCGTCGGGGACAGGGGGTATGATGAGCAGTTCTTC	CASSVGDRGYDEQFF
TRBD1	TRBV2	TRBJ1-5	-	TGTGCCAGCAGTCAATTGAGGGGGCGAGGCAATCAGCCCCAGCATTTT	CASSQLRGRGNQPQHF
TRBD1	TRBV25-1	TRBJ2-7	-	TGTGCCAGCAGTGACCCCGGGACAGGGGACGCGGGAGAGCAGTACTTC	CASSDPGTGDAGEQYF
TRBD1	TRBV19	TRBJ1-1	-	TGTGCCAGTAGTATAGCAGGGGGCTGGTCTGTGGACACTGAAGCTTTCTTT	CASSIAGGWSVDTEAFF
-	TRBV9	TRBJ2-2	-	TGTGCCAGCAGCACATACACCTATGGGGAGCTGTTTTTT	CASSTYTYGELFF
-	TRBV30	TRBJ2-7	-	TGTGCCTGGGGAAACGGGGCTACCTACGAGCAGTACTTC	CAWGNGATYEQYF
TRBD1	TRBV19	TRBJ2-3	-	TGTGCCAGTAGTCCTCGGACAGGGGATGGCGATACGCAGTATTTT	CASSPRTGDGDTQYF
TRBD2	TRBV5-4	TRBJ2-2	-	TGTGCCAGCAGCTCCGGGACTAGCGGGAGAGGCACCGGGGAGCTGTTTTTT	CASSSGTSGRGTGELFF
-	TRBV7-6	TRBJ1-2	-	TGTGCCAGCAGCTTAGAAGCGAGTTCCTATGGCTACACCTTC	CASSLEASSYGYTF
-	TRBV7-3	TRBJ1-6	-	TGTGCCAGCAGCGCGGGACAAGATAATTCACCCCTCCACTTT	CASSAGQDNSPLHF
TRBD1	TRBV19	TRBJ1-2	-	TGTGCCAGTAGCATAAGGACAGGGCACTATGGCTACACCTTC	CASSIRTGHYGYTF
-	TRBV27	TRBJ2-3	few	TGTGCCAGCAGTTTGGGGGAGCCTGGCACAGATACGCAGTATTTT	CASSLGEPGTDTQYF
-	TRBV21-1	TRBJ1-1	once	TGTGCCAGCACCCCGGGGGGACAGGGCTTTTGGGCTTTCTTT	CASTPGGQGFWAFF